The 13 T cell receptor beta chains in this list originate from one sample, sequenced in a study of CD8+ T cells in alopecia areata. RNA, once extracted, was reverse transcribed into cDNA for use as the sequencing template. Sequenced by immunoSEQ multiplex PCR; TCRdb stores in-frame clones only, minus some. Of around 210,000 clones listed, about 61% are singletons. The sample was CD8+ T cells sorted from blood. These receptors all stem from a human donor in good health.

This clone was seen a few times. The V gene is TRBV13, the J gene TRBJ1-6, with 7 bases aligning to TRBD1. From germline, CDR1 is PRHDT and CDR2 FYEKMQ (reference sequence). The CDR3 runs to 15 residues. V shed 0 bases and J 10 bases; nucleotides not matched to a gene: 6. CDR3 loop: CASSLGGTEESPLHF. Here the CDR3 DNA reads TGTGCCAGCAGCTTAGGGGGGACAGAGGAGTCACCCCTCCACTTT.

This clone has only one observation. The chain couples TRBV27 to TRBJ2-3; TRBD2 agrees at 9 bases. J was trimmed by 0 bases and V by 4 bases; bases with no gene match: 5. The germline V gene encodes CDR1 MNHEY and CDR2 SMNVEV (reference sequence). The CDR3 loop spans 16 amino acids. CDR3 nucleotides: TGTGCCAGCAGTTCAGATAGCGGGGGAAGCACAGATACGCAGTATTTT. It codes for CASSSDSGGSTDTQYF.

The chain couples TRBV20-1 to TRBJ2-7; 7 bases are shared with TRBD1. The CDR3 spans 11 residues. Trimming at V came to 6 bases and at J to 5 bases, leaving 4 bases not matched to a gene. Germline V CDR1 and CDR2: DFQATT, SNEGSKA (reference sequence). The CDR3 region has the DNA TGCAGTGCATCACAGGGGAACGAGCAGTACTTC. Amino acids: CSASQGNEQYF.

The J gene is TRBJ1-2, the V gene TRBV9; 9 nucleotides line up with TRBD1. This CDR3 has 16 amino acids. The germline V gene has CDR1 SGDLS and CDR2 YYNGEE. The V gene end was trimmed by 4 bases and the J gene end by 4 bases; junction bases not matched to a gene: 11. The CDR3: CASSTPGQGNFYGYTF. CDR3 bases: TGTGCCAGCAGCACGCCGGGACAGGGTAATTTCTATGGCTACACCTTC.

The V and J genes are TRBV29-1 and TRBJ2-7; a weak D match, TRBD1 (6 bases). Trimming removed 5 bases from V and 0 bases from J, with 14 bases in between. This CDR3 spans 14 amino acids. Germline assignment: CDR1 SQVTM and CDR2 ANQGSEA. For the CDR3, the DNA is TGCAGCGTTCTTACTCGGGACAACTCCTACGAGCAGTACTTC. This sequence encodes CSVLTRDNSYEQYF.

The gene calls are TRBV15 and TRBJ1-1; D is ambiguous. Germline CDR1 and CDR2: LNHNV and YYDKDF (reference sequence). This CDR3 has 12 amino acids. With 7 bases removed from V and 7 bases from J, the gap between germline ends came to 13 bases. CDR3 residues: CATTDGPSEAFF. The CDR3, as DNA: TGTGCCACCACAGACGGTCCAAGTGAAGCTTTCTTT. Filled out from reference TRBV15 and TRBJ1-1, the complete variable domain reads DAMVIQNPRYQVTQFGKPVTLSCSQTLNHNVMYWYQQKSSQAPKLLFHYYDKDFNNEADTPDNFQSRRPNTSFCFLDIRSPGLGDTAMYLCATTDGPSEAFFGQGTRLTVV.

This clone was recorded at least ten times. CDR3: CASSPRVTDTQYF. DNA of the CDR3: TGTGCCAGCAGTCCCAGGGTCACAGATACGCAGTATTTT. This chain uses TRBV6-5 with TRBJ2-3, with D possibly being TRBD1 (5 bases). The CDR3 loop spans 13 amino acids. V was trimmed by 5 bases and J by 2 bases, leaving 8 bases between them. Germline CDR1 reads MNHEY; CDR2 reads SVGAGI.

This chain connects TRBV29-1 to TRBJ2-3; 9 bases fit TRBD2. Germline CDR1 reads SQVTM; CDR2 reads ANQGSEA. The CDR3 loop spans 13 amino acids. The V and J ends lost 4 bases and 5 bases, in that order; junction bases with no gene match: 4. The chain's CDR3 is CSVASGAGDTQYF. CDR3 nucleotides: TGCAGCGTTGCTAGCGGGGCTGGAGATACGCAGTATTTT.

The chain uses TRBV30 and TRBJ1-2; 7 positions agree with TRBD1. Per the germline V gene, CDR1 is GTSNPN and CDR2 is SVGIG (reference sequence). Trimming removed 4 bases from V and 3 bases from J; junction bases left unmatched: 8. This CDR3 is 14 amino acids long. CDR3 nucleotides: TGTGCCTGGACAGGGGGGCCCCTGGACTATGGCTACACCTTC. This encodes CAWTGGPLDYGYTF.

This clone was found a few times. This chain connects TRBV27 to TRBJ2-1; 7 bases fit TRBD1. V was clipped by 3 bases and J by 5 bases; unmatched bases: 4. Germline CDR1 and CDR2: MNHEY and SMNVEV (reference sequence). The CDR3 is 14 amino acids. The CDR3 is CASSFRTGHNEQFF. The DNA for the CDR3 is TGTGCCAGCAGTTTTCGGACAGGTCACAATGAGCAGTTCTTC.

About this clone: Other DNA sequences in the sample encode the same CDR3. This chain joins TRBV9 and TRBJ2-5; no definite D call. This CDR3 comprises 13 residues. Germline V lookup: CDR1 SGDLS, CDR2 YYNGEE. V was trimmed by 0 bases and J by 5 bases, leaving 8 bases between them. This CDR3 is CASSVEARETQYF. Written as DNA, the CDR3 is TGTGCCAGCAGCGTAGAGGCTCGGGAGACCCAGTACTTC.

This clone has only a few counts. This chain connects TRBV29-1 to TRBJ2-2, with D uncertain. CDR1 and CDR2 from the germline V gene are SQVTM and ANQGSEA. The V end was cut by 7 bases, the J end by 0 bases, with 9 bases between. The CDR3 has 13 residues. CDR3: CSGRQANTGELFF. The CDR3 bases are TGCAGCGGACGTCAAGCGAACACCGGGGAGCTGTTTTTT.

The J gene is TRBJ1-5, the V gene TRBV4-1; no firm D call. V gave up 4 bases and J gave up 1 base, with 5 bases separating them. This CDR3 region has 13 residues. From germline, CDR1 is MGHRA and CDR2 YSYEKL. CDR3 region: CASSRYSNQPQHF. Written as DNA, the CDR3 is TGCGCCAGCAGCCGATACAGCAATCAGCCCCAGCATTTT.